The source of this T cell receptor beta chain is a study of CD8+CD57+ T cells in acquired aplastic anemia. Turning to the study itself: Sorted CD4+ and CD8+ cells gave an average of about 3.4 ug of DNA.

The V and J ends lost 2 bases and 1 base respectively, with 12 bases between them. Germline V gene data show CDR1 as SGDLS and CDR2 as YYNGEE. The length of the CDR3 is 15 residues. Those patients picked for sequencing had displayed CD8+CD57+ cell expansion on flow cytometry. The study profiled TCR beta VDJ and CDR3 using genomic DNA as template. TCRdb reprocessed the reads via MiXCR and lists one record per CDR3 protein. The repertoire has some 160,000 distinct CDR3 sequences, under 55% of them found once; the top ten carry approximately 2.8%. Sequencing was done on a sample of sorted CD4+, CD8+, or CD8+CD57+ T cells (not recorded which) from PBMCs. The sequence was collected from a human donor with aplastic anemia. This sequence joins TRBV9 and TRBJ1-2; D is uncertain. This chain's CDR3 is CASSVGQSLNYGYTF. CDR3 bases: TGTGCCAGCAGCGTTGGGCAGAGCCTTAACTATGGCTACACCTTC.